These T cell receptor beta chains were read from a single sample in a study of Graves' ophthalmopathy and Graves' hyperthyroidism. Each CDR3 protein gets one entry after TCRdb re-called the multiplex PCR reads with MiXCR. Of some 1.1 million distinct CDR3 sequences listed, around a third are singletons. The specimen sequenced was peripheral blood or thyroid tissue (not recorded which). The receptor source for this set is an adult man with Graves' hyperthyroidism. Both conserved end residues are part of each CDR3. D genes are given only for firm matches. Size is omitted from some rows. Given values are once, few, many or a class for expanded clones.

len	abundance	d_gene	v_gene	j_gene	CDR3nt	CDR3aa
15	many	.	TRBV2	TRBJ1-5	TGTGCCAGCAGTGATCATGGACAGACGAATCAGCCCCAGCATTTT	CASSDHGQTNQPQHF
15	.	TRBD1	TRBV7-9	TRBJ1-1	TGTGCCAGCAGCCCAACAGGGGCCCAGAACACTGAAGCTTTCTTT	CASSPTGAQNTEAFF
17	.	.	TRBV6-2/TRBV6-3	TRBJ2-7	TGTGCCAGCAGTTACTCGGTAGGAGCTGCCACCCCGTACGAGCAGTACTTC	CASSYSVGAATPYEQYF
17	.	TRBD1	TRBV27	TRBJ2-5	TGTGCCAGCAGTTACCGCCGGGACAGGGGGTTACGAGAGACCCAGTACTTC	CASSYRRDRGLRETQYF
15	.	TRBD1	TRBV4-1	TRBJ1-5	TGCGCCAGCAGCCATGTGGACAGGGGTAATCAGCCCCAGCATTTT	CASSHVDRGNQPQHF
16	few	.	TRBV2	TRBJ1-1	TGTGCCAGCATTTTTAGGAGGACAAGGGGCGCGGCTGAAGCTTTCTTT	CASIFRRTRGAAEAFF
15	many	.	TRBV7-2	TRBJ2-5	TGTGCCAGCAAACCCTCCGCGGCCCGCCAAGAGACCCAGTACTTC	CASKPSAARQETQYF
18	.	.	TRBV5-1	TRBJ2-2	TGCGCCAGCAGGCCCACGACCCGACGGGGGTTTAACACCGGGGAGCTGTTTTTT	CASRPTTRRGFNTGELFF
15	.	.	TRBV7-3	TRBJ1-2	TGTGCCAGCAGCCCCGGGGCCACTACGCCTTATGGCTACACCTTC	CASSPGATTPYGYTF
15	few	.	TRBV5-4	TRBJ1-6	TGTGCCAGCAGCCCGGCGGGGGTCCGCAATTCACCCCTCCACTTT	CASSPAGVRNSPLHF
14	many	TRBD1	TRBV11-2	TRBJ1-2	TGTGCCAGCAGCTTTGCGCAGGGGGCGGCTGGCTACACCTTC	CASSFAQGAAGYTF
14	.	.	TRBV12-5	TRBJ1-2	TGTGCTAGTGGTTTGGACAGTCCTAACTATGGCTACACCTTC	CASGLDSPNYGYTF
16	.	.	TRBV10-3	TRBJ1-1	TGTGCCAGCAGTTTGGGGGGAGTGGGGCGGGACACTGAAGCTTTCTTT	CASSLGGVGRDTEAFF
15	.	.	TRBV14	TRBJ1-1	TGTGCCAGCAGCCAATCGACAAGGCCGAGCACTGAAGCTTTCTTT	CASSQSTRPSTEAFF
14	.	.	TRBV27	TRBJ1-1	TGTGCCAGCAGTTTGCGGGGCGGTTCCACTGAAGCTTTCTTT	CASSLRGGSTEAFF
15	.	.	TRBV12-3/TRBV12-4	TRBJ1-5	TGTGCCAGCAGTTTTGGGGGGCGTAGCAATCAGCCCCAGCATTTT	CASSFGGRSNQPQHF
13	many	.	TRBV20-1	TRBJ2-5	TGCAGTGCTAGGATCCTAGTCCGAGAGACCCAGTACTTC	CSARILVRETQYF
15	.	TRBD2	TRBV5-1	TRBJ2-1	TGCGCCAGCAGCAGATCCGGGACTAGCGTCAATGAGCAGTTCTTC	CASSRSGTSVNEQFF
9	.	.	TRBV7-9	TRBJ2-5	TGTGCCAGCAGCCTCAGTCAGTACTTC	CASSLSQYF
15	few	.	TRBV4-1	TRBJ1-5	TGCGCCAGCAGCAGCCGGATCTATAGCAATCAGCCCCAGCATTTT	CASSSRIYSNQPQHF
12	.	.	TRBV15	TRBJ2-7	TGTGCCACCAGCACAAGTCTGGGTGAGCAGTACTTC	CATSTSLGEQYF
14	once	TRBD2	TRBV29-1	TRBJ2-7	TGCAGCGTCCAGGTGGGACTAGCGAGCTACGAGCAGTACTTC	CSVQVGLASYEQYF
12	many	.	TRBV4-2	TRBJ1-6	TGTGCCAGCAGGGCCGATAATTCACCCCTCCACTTT	CASRADNSPLHF
15	.	TRBD2	TRBV7-2	TRBJ2-7	TGTGCCAGCAGCCCCAGACTAGCGGGACTGGGCGAGCAGTACTTC	CASSPRLAGLGEQYF
16	.	.	TRBV9	TRBJ1-3	TGTGCCAGCAGCGCCGCCGGAGGAAACTCTGGAAACACCATATATTTT	CASSAAGGNSGNTIYF
13	.	.	TRBV20-1	TRBJ1-2	TGCAGTGCTAGATCCGACAGCGTCTATGGCTACACCTTC	CSARSDSVYGYTF
19	.	TRBD1	TRBV10-3	TRBJ2-6	TGTGCCATCCGAGCCGGGACAGGGGCCCGAAGCTCTGGGGCCAACGTCCTGACTTTC	CAIRAGTGARSSGANVLTF
13	.	.	TRBV6-5	TRBJ2-7	TGTGCCAGCGGCCGGACGGTGGCCTACGAGCAGTACTTC	CASGRTVAYEQYF
17	.	TRBD2	TRBV11-2	TRBJ2-2	TGTGCCAGCAGCTCGGGATTAGCGGGGGGAAAAACCGGGGAGCTGTTTTTT	CASSSGLAGGKTGELFF
14	many	TRBD1	TRBV12-3/TRBV12-4	TRBJ1-4	TGTGCCAGCAGTTTAGACAGGGGTGTGGAAAAACTGTTTTTT	CASSLDRGVEKLFF
20	.	.	TRBV7-9	TRBJ1-1	.	CASSFYICSASRPAGREAFF
14	many	.	TRBV7-2	TRBJ2-5	TGTGCCAGCAGCTCCGGACTATCCCAAGAGACCCAGTACTTC	CASSSGLSQETQYF
19	few	TRBD1	TRBV7-9	TRBJ1-1	TGTGCCAGCAGCCGAGGGACAGGGGGCCCTCGGGTCTCGAACACTGAAGCTTTCTTT	CASSRGTGGPRVSNTEAFF
14	many	TRBD1	TRBV19	TRBJ1-2	TGTGCCACCTCGGGACAGGGGGCTAACTATGGCTACACCTTC	CATSGQGANYGYTF
12	.	.	TRBV15	TRBJ1-2	TGTGCCACCCGAGGCGGGGTGGCTGGCTACACCTTC	CATRGGVAGYTF
19	many	.	TRBV7-8	TRBJ1-2	TGTGCCAGCAGCTTAGTGCGGGTAGCCGGTCCTAACCACTCGTATGGCTACACCTTC	CASSLVRVAGPNHSYGYTF
12	many	.	TRBV19	TRBJ1-1	TGTGCCAGTAGTATTGGCCTAACTGAAGCTTTCTTT	CASSIGLTEAFF
16	.	.	TRBV14	TRBJ2-5	TGTGCCAGCAGCCAAGTTGGTATGTTCTACCAAGAGACCCAGTACTTC	CASSQVGMFYQETQYF
15	.	TRBD1	TRBV9	TRBJ1-5	TGTGCCAGCAGCGTAGACGCAGGGGGTAGTCAGCCCCAGCATTTT	CASSVDAGGSQPQHF
16	.	TRBD1	TRBV20-1	TRBJ2-7	TGCAGTGCTAGTGCATCCGGGACAGGGGCCTCCTACGAGCAGTACTTC	CSASASGTGASYEQYF
16	few	.	TRBV20-1	TRBJ1-6	TGCAGTGCCCTCGGAGGGGGGAGCTCCTATAATTCACCCCTCCACTTT	CSALGGGSSYNSPLHF